The entry below describes one T cell receptor beta chain. Its binding antigen is unknown. Base qualities are not recorded, but no much larger clone differs from it by a single base. TCRbeta CDR3 regions were amplified from genomic DNA by means of the immunoSEQ Assay, a bias-controlled multiplex PCR. In the authors' own workflow: Nucleated cell counts per sample were estimated from amplification of reference gene primers within the assay. Sequence reads were collapsed and filtered to measure the absolute abundance of every unique TCRbeta CDR3 rearrangement. For each sample, productive Simpson clonality was calculated as the square root of Simpson's diversity index over productive rearrangements. Not all clones reach the TCRdb copy of this immuneACCESS table, which keeps in-frame sequences only. Checked studies attribute under half of the gap to unresolved V genes and leave the rest unexplained. V, J and clone size are those of that table, while D and trimming were read from the DNA. The sample table lists about 140,000 clones, around 85% of them with a count of one. Together, the top ten hold 5% of the sample.

The CDR3 measures 20 amino acids from cysteine to phenylalanine. CDR3 DNA is the only sequence kept; it has 60 bases, read in frame from the first base. CDR1 LNHDA and CDR2 SQIVND are derived from the germline V gene (reference sequence). Germline trimming amounts to 7 bases on V and 5 bases on J, with 27 as the count of junction bases outside the gene matches. The record originates from a study of blood T cell repertoires in COVID-19 (dated by TCRdb to 2020 to 2021). Turning to the overall study: Samples from collaborators originated in the United States, Italy and Spain and spanned both the acute and convalescent phases of COVID-19. Samples were obtained from the ongoing ImmuneRACE study (first 160 participants) and from 1,254 subjects provided by 6 global collaborators. A freely available public database, intended as a resource for researchers studying the immune response to SARS-CoV-2, is where the repertoires were released. The material from the prospective study consisted of cDNA or gDNA derived from T cells, B-cell-depleted T cells, or PBMCs. Subjects who had been exposed to COVID-19, were actively infected with it, or had recovered from it provided the deeply sampled blood TCRbeta repertoires that made up the dataset. Where available, HLA class I and class II types were taken from metadata supplied by the sample provider and were not determined by assay-based typing. A de-identified subject ID, COVID-19 status, age in years and sex were almost always included in the sample metadata. Overall results and qualifications from the work: Clinical and demographic metadata were provided uncurated, with the amount varying by source and participant.

The collaborating institutions used their own protocols to collect whole blood in K2EDTA tubes. For TCRbeta analysis, collaborators shipped samples as frozen whole blood, isolated PBMCs, or DNA extracted from either of those sample types. The TCR originated in a human donor in a cohort sampled during active COVID-19. Specimen: peripheral blood. The chain links TRBV19 with TRBJ2-5; a stretch of 8 junction bases matches TRBD1. The nucleotide sequence is given as TGTGCCAGTAACACGTCCGGGATTATATGGGACAGGACACGACTGGAGACCCAGTACTTC. Protein translation: CASNTSGIIWDRTRLETQYF.